These T cell receptor beta chains were read from a single sample in a study of CD8 T cells in Susac syndrome. TCRdb used MiXCR to reprocess the immunoSEQ multiplex PCR reads, holding one entry per CDR3 protein. Of 95,000 to 150,000 distinct CDR3 sequences in the sample, just under 95% are singletons; the top ten hold less than 0.25%. Sample: CD8+ T cells from PBMCs. The receptor set was obtained from a human donor with Susac syndrome. Both conserved end residues are part of each CDR3. D genes are given only for firm matches. Only some rows state a clone size, as once, few, many or a class for expanded clones.

TRBJ2-1 NA NA TRBV4-2 CASSQGYKESDNEQFF TGTGCCAGCAGCCAAGGGTATAAGGAATCAGACAATGAGCAGTTCTTC
TRBJ2-1 NA NA TRBV12-3/TRBV12-4 CASSLGQGWNEQFF TGTGCCAGCAGTTTGGGGCAGGGATGGAATGAGCAGTTCTTC
TRBJ2-1 NA NA TRBV9 CASSVVLGGAHNEQFF TGTGCCAGCAGCGTAGTTCTAGGGGGGGCGCACAATGAGCAGTTCTTC
TRBJ2-2 NA NA TRBV2 CATPKGEELNTGELFF TGTGCCACCCCCAAGGGGGAGGAATTGAACACCGGGGAGCTGTTTTTT
TRBJ2-7 NA NA TRBV4-1 CASSQVLRGANEQYF TGCGCCAGCAGCCAAGTTTTACGGGGCGCCAACGAGCAGTACTTC
TRBJ2-5 NA few TRBV5-4 CASSLGRTQYF TGTGCCAGCAGCTTAGGGCGGACCCAGTACTTC
TRBJ1-3 NA NA TRBV4-1 CASSQGIVAGNTIYF TGCGCCAGCAGCCAAGGAATCGTCGCGGGAAACACCATATATTTT
TRBJ1-2 NA NA TRBV30 CAWSGVGDGYTF TGTGCCTGGAGTGGAGTGGGTGATGGCTACACCTTC
TRBJ2-1 NA NA TRBV7-9 CASSLPDRPGGSHNEQFF TGTGCCAGCAGCTTACCTGACAGGCCCGGAGGCTCCCACAATGAGCAGTTCTTC
TRBJ2-7 NA NA TRBV7-8 CASSDLGVTYEQYF TGTGCCAGCAGTGACCTCGGGGTTACCTACGAGCAGTACTTC
TRBJ2-1 NA NA TRBV3-1 CASSQDSRREDYNEQFF TGTGCCAGCAGCCAAGATTCAAGGAGGGAGGATTACAATGAGCAGTTCTTC
TRBJ1-1 TRBD1 NA TRBV6-5 CASSYATGAHTEAFF TGTGCCAGCAGTTACGCGACAGGGGCCCACACTGAAGCTTTCTTT
TRBJ1-2 NA NA TRBV27 CASSLSPAGRHGYTF TGTGCCAGCAGTTTAAGTCCGGCAGGGCGGCATGGCTACACCTTC
TRBJ2-7 NA NA TRBV10-2 CATTLGVYSYEQYF TGCGCCACTACCCTAGGGGTTTACTCCTACGAGCAGTACTTC
TRBJ2-3 TRBD2 NA TRBV20-1 CSARDSPSSGKAKDTQYF TGCAGTGCTAGAGATTCCCCCTCTAGCGGGAAAGCGAAAGATACGCAGTATTTT
TRBJ1-1 NA NA TRBV28 CASSLGHRAGTEAFF TGTGCCAGCAGCCTAGGACACCGGGCTGGAACTGAAGCTTTCTTT
TRBJ1-1 NA few TRBV12-3/TRBV12-4 CASRETNTEAFF TGTGCCAGCAGAGAGACAAACACTGAAGCTTTCTTT
TRBJ2-3 NA NA TRBV7-3 CASSLNGVTDTQYF TGTGCCAGCAGCTTAAACGGGGTCACAGATACGCAGTATTTT
TRBJ2-4 NA NA TRBV13 CASSDGGGSKNIQYF TGTGCCAGCAGTGACGGGGGCGGATCCAAAAACATTCAGTACTTC
TRBJ1-1 TRBD1 NA TRBV9 CASSVDTGGGTEAFF TGTGCCAGCAGCGTCGATACAGGGGGAGGCACTGAAGCTTTCTTT
TRBJ1-2 NA NA TRBV12-3/TRBV12-4 CASSLRVGGANYGYTF TGTGCCAGCAGTTTAAGGGTGGGCGGGGCCAACTATGGCTACACCTTC
TRBJ1-2 TRBD1 NA TRBV5-6 CASSFLPQGANYGYTF TGTGCCAGCAGCTTTCTCCCACAGGGGGCTAACTATGGCTACACCTTC
TRBJ1-5 TRBD1 NA TRBV19 CASSPWTGDNQPQHF TGTGCCAGTAGTCCCTGGACAGGGGACAATCAGCCCCAGCATTTT
TRBJ2-1 NA NA TRBV12-3/TRBV12-4 CASSLGAAPRDEQFF TGTGCCAGCAGTTTAGGGGCCGCTCCAAGGGATGAGCAGTTCTTC
TRBJ2-3 NA NA TRBV5-6 CASSQLGLPSTDTQYF TGTGCCAGCAGCCAACTCGGACTCCCTAGCACAGATACGCAGTATTTT
TRBJ2-7 NA NA TRBV6-5 CASSPTGLSYEQYF TGTGCCAGCAGTCCGACAGGCCTCTCCTACGAGCAGTACTTC
TRBJ2-1 NA NA TRBV11-2 CASSREVGGPNEQFF TGTGCCAGCAGCCGCGAGGTGGGGGGCCCCAATGAGCAGTTCTTC
TRBJ1-1 TRBD1 NA TRBV27 CASSQGALNTEAFF TGTGCCAGCAGTCAGGGGGCGTTGAACACTGAAGCTTTCTTT
TRBJ2-3 NA NA TRBV6-4 CASSRGSTDTQYF TGTGCCAGCTCTCGGGGAAGCACAGATACGCAGTATTTT
TRBJ2-1 NA NA TRBV20-1 CSANNWDFPLGGEQFF TGCAGTGCGAACAACTGGGACTTCCCCTTGGGGGGTGAGCAGTTCTTC
TRBJ1-3 NA NA TRBV7-2 CASSSGRSGGNTIYF TGTGCCAGCAGCAGTGGACGATCGGGGGGAAACACCATATATTTT
TRBJ2-7 TRBD2 NA TRBV15 CATSREPREKGSEQYF TGTGCCACCAGCAGAGAACCGCGGGAGAAAGGGTCCGAGCAGTACTTC
TRBJ2-1 TRBD2 NA TRBV4-3 CASSQALLASDEQFF TGCGCCAGCAGCCAAGCCCTACTAGCGTCGGATGAGCAGTTCTTC
TRBJ1-1 TRBD1 NA TRBV7-6 CASSAETGVGTEAFF TGTGCCAGCAGCGCCGAGACAGGGGTGGGCACTGAAGCTTTCTTT
TRBJ2-7 NA NA TRBV29-1 CSARDSIYEQYF TGCAGCGCTCGGGACTCCATCTACGAGCAGTACTTC
TRBJ1-5 NA NA TRBV12-3/TRBV12-4 CASTVSNQPQHF TGTGCCAGCACGGTCAGCAATCAGCCCCAGCATTTT
TRBJ2-2 TRBD1 NA TRBV9 CASSIPTGDTGELFF TGTGCCAGCAGCATACCGACAGGGGACACCGGGGAGCTGTTTTTT
TRBJ2-3 NA NA TRBV20-1 CSAHDGVEWDTQYF TGCAGTGCCCACGACGGGGTGGAGTGGGATACGCAGTATTTT
TRBJ2-2 NA NA TRBV29-1 CSVEIADGGDSGELFF TGCAGCGTTGAAATCGCGGACGGGGGAGACTCCGGGGAGCTGTTTTTT
TRBJ2-1 TRBD2 NA TRBV2 CASRVATSGGGYNEQFF TGTGCCAGCCGGGTGGCTACTAGCGGGGGGGGGTACAATGAGCAGTTCTTC
TRBJ1-4 TRBD1 NA TRBV11-2 CASSLAGGGIEKLFF TGTGCCAGCAGCCTAGCGGGAGGGGGCATTGAAAAACTGTTTTTT
TRBJ2-3 NA NA TRBV4-1 CASSQGTATDTQYF TGCGCCAGCAGCCAAGGGACAGCCACAGATACGCAGTATTTT
TRBJ1-3 NA NA TRBV7-8 CASSLVDPPAASSGNTIYF TGTGCCAGCAGCTTAGTTGATCCCCCGGCAGCCAGCTCTGGAAACACCATATATTTT
TRBJ2-1 TRBD2 NA TRBV9 CASSQDRGLAGGPLNNEQFF TGTGCCAGCAGCCAGGACAGGGGCCTAGCGGGAGGGCCTCTTAACAATGAGCAGTTCTTC
TRBJ2-7 NA NA TRBV7-3 CASKSFGSRINHEQYF TGTGCCAGCAAATCATTCGGGAGCCGTATAAACCACGAGCAGTACTTC
TRBJ2-1 TRBD2 NA TRBV30 CAWSDKWEGWDEQFF TGTGCCTGGAGTGATAAGTGGGAGGGCTGGGATGAGCAGTTCTTC
TRBJ2-5 NA NA TRBV13 CASSLGQGPGETQYF TGTGCCAGCAGCTTAGGCCAGGGCCCAGGGGAGACCCAGTACTTC
TRBJ2-5 TRBD1 NA TRBV24-1 CATSDPGGRETQYF TGTGCCACCAGTGATCCAGGGGGCCGGGAGACCCAGTACTTC
TRBJ2-2 NA NA TRBV27 CASSLIGTGELFF TGTGCCAGCAGTTTAATAGGGACCGGGGAGCTGTTTTTT
TRBJ2-7 NA NA TRBV18 CASSPGAGGSYEQYF TGTGCCAGCTCACCAGGGGCCGGGGGCTCCTACGAGCAGTACTTC